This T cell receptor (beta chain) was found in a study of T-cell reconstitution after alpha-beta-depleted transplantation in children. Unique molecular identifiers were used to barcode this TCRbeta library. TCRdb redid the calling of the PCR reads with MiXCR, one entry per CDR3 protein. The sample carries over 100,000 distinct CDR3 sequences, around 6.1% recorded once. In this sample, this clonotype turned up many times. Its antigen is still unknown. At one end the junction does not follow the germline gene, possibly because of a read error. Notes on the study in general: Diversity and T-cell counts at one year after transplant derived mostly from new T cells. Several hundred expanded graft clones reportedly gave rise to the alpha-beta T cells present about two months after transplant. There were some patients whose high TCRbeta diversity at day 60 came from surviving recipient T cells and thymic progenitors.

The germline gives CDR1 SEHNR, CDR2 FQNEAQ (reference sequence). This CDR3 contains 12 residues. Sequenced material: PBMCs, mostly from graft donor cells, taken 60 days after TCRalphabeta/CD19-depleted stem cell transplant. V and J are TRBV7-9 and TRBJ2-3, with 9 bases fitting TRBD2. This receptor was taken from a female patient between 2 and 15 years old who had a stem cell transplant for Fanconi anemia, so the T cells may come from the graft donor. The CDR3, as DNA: TGTGCCAGCAGCTTAGAGGCGGGGGGGACGGATTTT. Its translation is CASSLEAGGTDF.